This T cell receptor beta chain originates from a study of human T cells and chemical hapten exposure. Overall study: The study patch tested 0.01% DPC on the upper back and read results at 6 days. Small volume differences among pooled libraries mainly caused per-sample TCR yield variation.

MiXCR was run by TCRdb on the RACE reads, yielding one entry per CDR3 protein. The sample carries just under 65,000 distinct CDR3 sequences, approximately 11% recorded once. This clonotype was found many times. The germline V gene has CDR1 SGHTA and CDR2 FQGNSA. This CDR3 region has 15 residues. The V end was cut by 0 bases, the J end by 1 base, with 9 bases between. The time point: patch test 3, about 24 weeks after DPC sensitization. Documented treatment: therapeutic diphenylcyclopropenone sensitization with weekly scalp DPC. This clonotype was sampled from a young woman with alopecia areata. Some clones in this sample may be carry-over from other donors' samples. This chain uses TRBV7-2 with TRBJ1-1, with D unclear. The sample in question was whole blood, obtained in connection with sensitization to the hapten diphenylcyclopropenone (DPC). CDR3 sequence: CASSLARATNTEAFF. The DNA of the CDR3 is TGTGCCAGCAGCTTAGCTAGGGCGACGAACACTGAAGCTTTCTTT. Based on the CDR3 plus reference TRBV7-2 and TRBJ1-1, the full variable domain is GAGVSQSPSNKVTEKGKDVELRCDPISGHTALYWYRQSLGQGLEFLIYFQGNSAPDKSGLPSDRFSAERTGGSVSTLTIQRTQQEDSAVYLCASSLARATNTEAFFGQGTRLTVV.